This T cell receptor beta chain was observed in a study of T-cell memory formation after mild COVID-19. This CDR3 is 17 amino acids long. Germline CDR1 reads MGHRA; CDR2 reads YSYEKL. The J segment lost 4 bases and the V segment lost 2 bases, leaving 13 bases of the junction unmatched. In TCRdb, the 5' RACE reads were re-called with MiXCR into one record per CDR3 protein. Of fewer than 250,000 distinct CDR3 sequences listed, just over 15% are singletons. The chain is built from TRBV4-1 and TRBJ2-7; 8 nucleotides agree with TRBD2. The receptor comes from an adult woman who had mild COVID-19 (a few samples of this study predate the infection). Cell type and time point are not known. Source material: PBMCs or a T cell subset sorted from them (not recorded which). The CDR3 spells CASSQYESRGGSYEQYF. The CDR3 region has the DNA TGCGCCAGCAGCCAATATGAGTCCCGGGGGGGATCATACGAGCAGTACTTC.